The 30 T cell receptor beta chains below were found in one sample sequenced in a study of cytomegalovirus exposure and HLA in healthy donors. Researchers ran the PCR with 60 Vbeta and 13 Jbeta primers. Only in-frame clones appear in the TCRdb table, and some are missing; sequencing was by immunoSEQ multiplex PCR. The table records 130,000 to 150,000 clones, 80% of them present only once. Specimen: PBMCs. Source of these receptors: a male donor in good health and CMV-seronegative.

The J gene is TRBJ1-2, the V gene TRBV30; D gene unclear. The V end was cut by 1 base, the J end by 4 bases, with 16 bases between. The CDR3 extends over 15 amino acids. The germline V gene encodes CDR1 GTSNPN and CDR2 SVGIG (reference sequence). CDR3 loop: CAWSGTREGIYGYTF. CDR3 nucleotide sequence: TGTGCCTGGAGTGGGACCCGGGAGGGAATCTATGGCTACACCTTC.

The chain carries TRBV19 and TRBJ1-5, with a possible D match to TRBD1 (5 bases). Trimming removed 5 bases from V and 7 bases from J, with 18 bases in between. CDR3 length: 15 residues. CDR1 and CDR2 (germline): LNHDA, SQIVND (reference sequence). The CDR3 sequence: CASSPSVGGGQPQHF. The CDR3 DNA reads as TGTGCCAGTAGTCCAAGCGTCGGGGGAGGACAGCCCCAGCATTTT.

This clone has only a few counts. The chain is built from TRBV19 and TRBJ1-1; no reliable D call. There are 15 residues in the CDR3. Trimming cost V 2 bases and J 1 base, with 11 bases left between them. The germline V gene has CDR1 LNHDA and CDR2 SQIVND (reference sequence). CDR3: CASSILRNPNTEAFF. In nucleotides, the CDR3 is TGTGCCAGTAGTATACTGAGAAACCCGAACACTGAAGCTTTCTTT.

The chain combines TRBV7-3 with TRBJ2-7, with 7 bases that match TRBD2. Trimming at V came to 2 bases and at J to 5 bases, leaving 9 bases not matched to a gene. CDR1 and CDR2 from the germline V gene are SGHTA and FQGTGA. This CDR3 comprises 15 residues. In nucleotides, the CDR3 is TGTGCCAGCAGCTTATCAGGTGCGGGGGTCCACGAGCAGTACTTC. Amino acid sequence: CASSLSGAGVHEQYF. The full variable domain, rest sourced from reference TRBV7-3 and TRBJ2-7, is GAGVSQTPSNKVTEKGKYVELRCDPISGHTALYWYRQSLGQGPEFLIYFQGTGAADDSGLPNDRFFAVRPEGSVSTLKIQRTERGDSAVYLCASSLSGAGVHEQYFGPGTRLTVT.

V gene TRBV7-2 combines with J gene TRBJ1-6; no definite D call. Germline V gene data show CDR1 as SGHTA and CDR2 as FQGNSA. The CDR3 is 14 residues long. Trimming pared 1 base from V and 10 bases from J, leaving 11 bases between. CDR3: CASSLGSSHSPLHF. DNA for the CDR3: TGTGCCAGCAGCTTAGGTAGCAGCCACTCACCCCTCCACTTT. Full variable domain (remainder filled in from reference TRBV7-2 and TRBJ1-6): GAGVSQSPSNKVTEKGKDVELRCDPISGHTALYWYRQSLGQGLEFLIYFQGNSAPDKSGLPSDRFSAERTGGSVSTLTIQRTQQEDSAVYLCASSLGSSHSPLHFGNGTRLTVT.

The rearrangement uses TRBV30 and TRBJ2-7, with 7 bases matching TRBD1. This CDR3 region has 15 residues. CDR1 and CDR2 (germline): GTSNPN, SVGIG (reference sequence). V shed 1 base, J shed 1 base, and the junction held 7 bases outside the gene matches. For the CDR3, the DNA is TGTGCCTGGAGTGCGCCAGGGACAGTGTCCTACGAGCAGTACTTC. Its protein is CAWSAPGTVSYEQYF. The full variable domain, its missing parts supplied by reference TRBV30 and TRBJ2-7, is SQTIHQWPATLVQPVGSPLSLECTVEGTSNPNLYWYRQAAGRGLQLLFYSVGIGQISSEVPQNLSASRPQDRQFILSSKKLLLSDSGFYLCAWSAPGTVSYEQYFGPGTRLTVT.

CDR3 DNA sequence: TGTGCCAGCAGTCCTGGGACAGGATATCAGCCCCAGCATTTT. Amino acid sequence: CASSPGTGYQPQHF. The rearrangement uses TRBV27 and TRBJ1-5, with 8 bases matching TRBD1. The CDR3 has 14 residues. Trimming removed 5 bases from V and 5 bases from J; junction bases left unmatched: 5. Germline V gene data show CDR1 as MNHEY and CDR2 as SMNVEV (reference sequence).

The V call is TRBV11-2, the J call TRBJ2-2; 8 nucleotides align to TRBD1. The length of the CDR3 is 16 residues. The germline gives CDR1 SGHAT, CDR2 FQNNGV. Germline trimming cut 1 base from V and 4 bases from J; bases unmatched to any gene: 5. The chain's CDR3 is CASSLATGEGTGELFF. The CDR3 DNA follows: TGTGCCAGCAGCTTAGCGACAGGGGAAGGCACCGGGGAGCTGTTTTTT.

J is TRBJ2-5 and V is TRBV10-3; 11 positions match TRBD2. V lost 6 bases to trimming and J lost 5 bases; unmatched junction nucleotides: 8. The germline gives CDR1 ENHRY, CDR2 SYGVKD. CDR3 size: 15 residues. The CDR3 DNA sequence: TGTGCCATCAGCCGCGGGACTAGCGGTGGGGAGACCCAGTACTTC. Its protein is CAISRGTSGGETQYF.

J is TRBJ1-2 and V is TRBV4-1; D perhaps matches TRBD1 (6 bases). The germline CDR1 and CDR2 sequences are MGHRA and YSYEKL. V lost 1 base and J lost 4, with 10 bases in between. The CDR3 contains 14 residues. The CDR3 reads CASSQVGQTYGYTF. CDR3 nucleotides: TGCGCCAGCAGCCAAGTTGGACAGACCTATGGCTACACCTTC.

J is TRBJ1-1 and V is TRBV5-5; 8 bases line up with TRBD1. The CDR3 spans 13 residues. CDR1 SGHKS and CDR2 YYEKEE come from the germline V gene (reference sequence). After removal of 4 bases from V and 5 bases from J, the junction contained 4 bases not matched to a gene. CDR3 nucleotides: TGTGCCAGCAGCCGGGACAGGAAAACTGAAGCTTTCTTT. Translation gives CASSRDRKTEAFF.

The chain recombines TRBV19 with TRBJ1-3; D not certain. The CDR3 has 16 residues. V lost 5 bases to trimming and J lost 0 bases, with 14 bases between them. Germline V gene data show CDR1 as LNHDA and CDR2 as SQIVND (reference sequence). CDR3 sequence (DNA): TGTGCCAGTAGTCTCCGGACGGGGATCTCTGGAAACACCATATATTTT. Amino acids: CASSLRTGISGNTIYF.

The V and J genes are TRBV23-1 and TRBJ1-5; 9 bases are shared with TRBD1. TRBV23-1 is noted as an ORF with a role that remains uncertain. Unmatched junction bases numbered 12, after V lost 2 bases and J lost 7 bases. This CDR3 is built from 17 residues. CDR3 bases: TGCGCCAGCAGTCAAACTAACCACAGGGGGCTCGGGCAGCCCCAGCATTTT. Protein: CASSQTNHRGLGQPQHF.

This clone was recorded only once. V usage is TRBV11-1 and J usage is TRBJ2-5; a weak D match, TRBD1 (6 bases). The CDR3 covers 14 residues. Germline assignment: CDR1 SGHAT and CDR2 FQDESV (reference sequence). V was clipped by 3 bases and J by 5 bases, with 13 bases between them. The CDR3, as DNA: TGTGCCAGCAGCTTCAATGCAGGGGACGAGACCCAGTACTTC. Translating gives CASSFNAGDETQYF.

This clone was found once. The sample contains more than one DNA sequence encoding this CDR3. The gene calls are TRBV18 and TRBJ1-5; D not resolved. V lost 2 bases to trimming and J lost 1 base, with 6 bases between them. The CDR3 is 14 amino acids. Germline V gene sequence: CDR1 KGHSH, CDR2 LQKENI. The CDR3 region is CASSPSGSNQPQHF. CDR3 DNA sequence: TGTGCCAGCTCACCATCCGGGAGCAATCAGCCCCAGCATTTT.

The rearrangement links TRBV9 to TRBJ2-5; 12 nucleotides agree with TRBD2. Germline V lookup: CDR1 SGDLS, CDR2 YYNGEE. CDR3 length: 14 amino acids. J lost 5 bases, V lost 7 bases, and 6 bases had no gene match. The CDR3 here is CASSSGGARETQYF. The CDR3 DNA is TGTGCCAGCTCTAGCGGGGGGGCCCGGGAGACCCAGTACTTC.

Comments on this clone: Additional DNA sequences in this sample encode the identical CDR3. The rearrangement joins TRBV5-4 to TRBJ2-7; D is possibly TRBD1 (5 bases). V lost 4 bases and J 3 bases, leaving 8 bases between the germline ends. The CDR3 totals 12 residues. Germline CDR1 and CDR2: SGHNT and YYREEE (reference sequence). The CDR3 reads CASSGDSYEQYF. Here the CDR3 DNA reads TGTGCCAGCAGCGGCGACAGCTACGAGCAGTACTTC.

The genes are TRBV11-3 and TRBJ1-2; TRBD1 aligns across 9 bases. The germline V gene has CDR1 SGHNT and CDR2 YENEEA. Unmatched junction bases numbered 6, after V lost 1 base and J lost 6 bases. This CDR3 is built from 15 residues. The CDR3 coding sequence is TGTGCCAGCAGCTTAGGGGACAGGGTTATCCATGGCTACACCTTC. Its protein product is CASSLGDRVIHGYTF.

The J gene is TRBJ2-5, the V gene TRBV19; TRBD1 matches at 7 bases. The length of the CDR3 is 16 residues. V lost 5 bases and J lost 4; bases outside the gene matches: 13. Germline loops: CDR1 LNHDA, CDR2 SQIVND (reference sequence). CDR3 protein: CASSPLTQGKRETQYF. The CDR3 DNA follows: TGTGCCAGTAGTCCCTTGACACAGGGGAAGAGAGAGACCCAGTACTTC.

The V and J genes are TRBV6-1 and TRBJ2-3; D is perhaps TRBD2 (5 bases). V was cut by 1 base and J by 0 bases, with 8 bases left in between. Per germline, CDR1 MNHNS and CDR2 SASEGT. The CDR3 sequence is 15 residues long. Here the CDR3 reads CASSEGPGSTDTQYF. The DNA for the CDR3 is TGTGCCAGCAGTGAAGGCCCGGGGAGCACAGATACGCAGTATTTT.

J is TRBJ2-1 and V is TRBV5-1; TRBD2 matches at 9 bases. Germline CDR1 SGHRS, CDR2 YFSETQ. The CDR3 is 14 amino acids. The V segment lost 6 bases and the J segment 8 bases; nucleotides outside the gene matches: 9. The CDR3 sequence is CASKLVAGVDEQFF. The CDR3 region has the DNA TGCGCCAGCAAGTTGGTAGCGGGGGTGGATGAGCAGTTCTTC.

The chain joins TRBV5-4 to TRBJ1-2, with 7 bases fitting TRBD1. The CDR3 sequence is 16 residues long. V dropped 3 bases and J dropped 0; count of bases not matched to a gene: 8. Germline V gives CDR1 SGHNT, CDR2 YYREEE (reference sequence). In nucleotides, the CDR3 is TGTGCCAGCAGCTCTTTGCAGGGGGTAGCTAACTATGGCTACACCTTC. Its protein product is CASSSLQGVANYGYTF.

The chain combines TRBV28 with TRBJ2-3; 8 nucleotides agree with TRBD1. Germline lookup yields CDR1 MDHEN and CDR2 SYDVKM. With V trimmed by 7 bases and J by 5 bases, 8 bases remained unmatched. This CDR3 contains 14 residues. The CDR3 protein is CASIRQGRGDTQYF. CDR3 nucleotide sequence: TGTGCCAGCATCCGACAGGGGAGAGGAGATACGCAGTATTTT.

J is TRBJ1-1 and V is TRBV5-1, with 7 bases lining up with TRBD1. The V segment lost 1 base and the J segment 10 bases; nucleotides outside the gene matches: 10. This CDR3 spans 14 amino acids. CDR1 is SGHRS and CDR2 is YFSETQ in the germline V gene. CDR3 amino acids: CASSLMRQGSGAFF. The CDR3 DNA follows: TGCGCCAGCAGCTTGATGAGACAGGGTAGCGGAGCTTTCTTT.

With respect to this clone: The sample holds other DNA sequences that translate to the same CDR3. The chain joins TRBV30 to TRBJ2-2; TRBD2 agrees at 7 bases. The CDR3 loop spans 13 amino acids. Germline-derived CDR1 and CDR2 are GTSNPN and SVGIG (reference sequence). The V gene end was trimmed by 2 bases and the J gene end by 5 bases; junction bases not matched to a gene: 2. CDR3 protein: CAWSWGGTGELFF. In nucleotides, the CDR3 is TGTGCCTGGAGTTGGGGAGGGACCGGGGAGCTGTTTTTT.

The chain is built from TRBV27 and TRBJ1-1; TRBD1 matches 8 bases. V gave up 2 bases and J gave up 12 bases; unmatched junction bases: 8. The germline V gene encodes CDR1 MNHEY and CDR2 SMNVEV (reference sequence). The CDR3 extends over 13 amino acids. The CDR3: CASSLKTGDRSFF. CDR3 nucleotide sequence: TGTGCCAGCAGTTTAAAGACAGGGGATCGGTCTTTCTTT.

CDR3 residues: CSVRTQGFGNTIYF. In DNA, the CDR3 is TGCAGCGTACGAACTCAGGGATTTGGAAACACCATATATTTT. This chain uses TRBV29-1 with TRBJ1-3, with a weak D call TRBD1 (5 bases). V gave up 6 bases and J gave up 3 bases, with 15 bases separating them. CDR1 and CDR2 from the germline V gene are SQVTM and ANQGSEA. CDR3 length: 14 residues.

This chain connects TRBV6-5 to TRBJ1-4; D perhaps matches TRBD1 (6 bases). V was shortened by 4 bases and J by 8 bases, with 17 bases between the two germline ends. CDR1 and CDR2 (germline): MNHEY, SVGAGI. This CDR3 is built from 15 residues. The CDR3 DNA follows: TGTGCCAGCAGTTTCCAGGGGAAAATGGGGGAAAAACTGTTTTTT. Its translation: CASSFQGKMGEKLFF.

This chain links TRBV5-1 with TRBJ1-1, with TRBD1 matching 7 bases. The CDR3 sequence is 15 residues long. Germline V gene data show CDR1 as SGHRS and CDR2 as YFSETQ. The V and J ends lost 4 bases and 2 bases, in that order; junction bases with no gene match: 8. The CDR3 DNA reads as TGCGCCAGCAGCCGATCCGGGACAGATAACACTGAAGCTTTCTTT. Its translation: CASSRSGTDNTEAFF.

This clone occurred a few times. The DNA of the CDR3 is TGTGCCAGCAGCTTAATTTTTCAGACAGCTGCAGCTAACTATGGCTACACCTTC. This codes for CASSLIFQTAAANYGYTF. V usage is TRBV11-2 and J usage is TRBJ1-2; D possibly corresponds to TRBD1 (5 bases). The length of the CDR3 is 18 residues. Per the germline V gene, CDR1 is SGHAT and CDR2 is FQNNGV. Trimming left V 2 bases short and J 0 bases short, with 19 bases between.